Sequencing of this T cell receptor (beta chain) was carried out in a study of T cells in Graves' hyperthyroidism and ophthalmopathy. As concerns this clonotype: Its antigen is as yet unknown.

The CDR3 totals 16 residues. The germline CDR1 and CDR2 sequences are DFQATT and SNEGSKA (reference sequence). The junction had 15 bases not matched to a gene; V was cut back by 0 bases and J by 10 bases. Study outcomes and limitations: Most thyroid clonotypes expanded above 0.001 were also detected in blood.

Diagnoses were established using clinical symptoms, serum thyroxine and TRAb, thyroid ultrasound and orbital computed tomography. Researchers took RNA transcripts and amplified the TCR beta CDR3 regions from them. The TCR CDR3 first-round RT-PCR relied on the HTBI primer set. Using its own MiXCR run on the multiplex PCR reads, TCRdb lists one record per CDR3 protein. The repertoire holds about 420,000 distinct CDR3 sequences, with more than 15% as singletons. Sequenced: blood. The source is a woman under 30 with Graves' hyperthyroidism. This chain joins TRBV20-1 and TRBJ2-4, with 7 bases that match TRBD2. CDR3 DNA sequence: TGCAGTGCTAGAGATCGGCGGGGGAAACTCAATCGGATTCAGTACTTC. Translated: CSARDRRGKLNRIQYF.